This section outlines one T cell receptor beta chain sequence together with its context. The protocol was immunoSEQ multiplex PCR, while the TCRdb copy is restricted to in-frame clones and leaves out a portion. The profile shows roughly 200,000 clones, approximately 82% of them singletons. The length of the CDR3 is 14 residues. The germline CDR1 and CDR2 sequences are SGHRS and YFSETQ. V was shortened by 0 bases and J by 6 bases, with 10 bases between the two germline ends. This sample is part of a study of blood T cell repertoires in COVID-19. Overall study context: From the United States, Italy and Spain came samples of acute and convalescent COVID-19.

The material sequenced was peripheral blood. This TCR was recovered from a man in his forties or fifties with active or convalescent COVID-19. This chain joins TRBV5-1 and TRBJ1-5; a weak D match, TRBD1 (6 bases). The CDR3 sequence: CASSLEGGSQPQHF. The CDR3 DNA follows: TGCGCCAGCAGCTTGGAAGGGGGAAGTCAGCCCCAGCATTTT. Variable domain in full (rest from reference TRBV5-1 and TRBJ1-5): KAGVTQTPRYLIKTRGQQVTLSCSPISGHRSVSWYQQTPGQGLQFLFEYFSETQRNKGNFPGRFSGRQFSNSRSEMNVSTLELGDSALYLCASSLEGGSQPQHFGDGTRLSIL.